The source of this TCR beta chain is a study of blood T cell repertoires in COVID-19 (dated by TCRdb to the early 2020s). In the study overall: Samples from collaborators originated in the United States, Italy and Spain and spanned both the acute and convalescent phases of COVID-19. A freely available public database, intended as a resource for researchers studying the immune response to SARS-CoV-2, is where the repertoires were released. The samples were drawn from two sources: the first 160 participants of the ongoing ImmuneRACE study, and fewer than 1,500 subjects contributed by 6 global collaborators. Where available, HLA class I and class II types were taken from metadata supplied by the sample provider and were not determined by assay-based typing. Nearly every sample came with metadata listing a de-identified subject ID, COVID-19 status, age in years and sex. The prospective study material was composed of cDNA or gDNA derived from T cells, B-cell-depleted T cells, or PBMCs. Deeply sampled blood TCRbeta repertoires from subjects exposed to, actively infected with, or recovered from COVID-19 were included in the dataset. The full study reports these points: How much clinical and demographic metadata was included differed by source and by participant, and the metadata was provided uncurated.

V and J are truncated by 3 bases and 3 bases respectively, leaving an intervening sequence of 15 bases. From a lookup of the germline V gene (reference sequence), CDR1 and CDR2 are LGHDT and YNNKEL. Taken from cysteine to phenylalanine, the CDR3 has 16 residues. The sequence is cut down to CDR3 DNA, 48 bases in frame from base 1. Details on this clone: Its antigen remains unidentified. Per-nucleotide qualities are absent, and no much larger clonotype sits a single base away.

TCRbeta CDR3 regions were amplified from genomic DNA using the immunoSEQ Assay, a bias-controlled multiplex PCR. Regarding the original processing steps: The number of nucleated cells in each sample was estimated from the amplification of reference gene primers within the assay. To quantify the absolute abundance of each unique TCRbeta CDR3 rearrangement, sequence reads were collapsed and filtered. For each sample, productive Simpson clonality was calculated by taking the square root of Simpson's diversity index across productive rearrangements. Drawn from immuneACCESS, this table holds only the in-frame rearrangements with V and J called that TCRdb kept. Clones are partly lost; checked studies trace under half to an unresolved V gene and leave the rest unexplained. V and J calls and clone size are copied from that table; D and trimming were computed from the DNA. The sample contains around 400,000 clones, about 89% of them found a single time. Of the sample, 2.3% falls within the top ten clones.

In Seattle, one collaborating source enrolled patients while the infection was active and tracked those patients longitudinally over the course of disease. Each collaborating institution followed its own protocols to collect whole blood in K2EDTA tubes. For TCRbeta analysis, collaborators shipped samples as frozen whole blood, isolated PBMCs, or DNA extracted from either of those sample types. Sequenced: peripheral blood. The rearrangement joined TRBV3-1 (or the pseudogene TRBV3-2) to TRBJ2-1; D gene: possibly TRBD2, on 6 matching bases. The clonotype was recovered from a woman aged 55-70 years with COVID-19, enrolled during active disease. The CDR3 protein is CASSHSRDSYYNEQFF. The DNA is TGTGCCAGCAGCCACTCACGGGACTCCTACTACAATGAGCAGTTCTTC.